Each of the 8 T cell receptor beta chains below was sequenced from the same sample in a study of blood T cell repertoires in COVID-19 (dated by TCRdb to the early 2020s). Libraries were constructed by the immunoSEQ multiplex PCR assay. TCRdb stores this immuneACCESS table with in-frame sequences only. Part of the clones is absent; in the studies checked, under half of the shortfall reflects unresolved V genes, and no reason is known for the rest. Here the sample has about 74,000 clones; roughly 88% occur a single time. The ten biggest clones cover 1.9% of the sample. The sequencing sample was made of peripheral blood. The source is a woman aged 80 or older with active or convalescent COVID-19.

V is TRBV4-3 and J is TRBJ2-7; D might be TRBD1 (5 bases). Deletions cut 0 bases from V and 5 bases from J, with 11 bases between. CDR1 is LGHNA and CDR2 is YSLEER in the germline V gene. CDR3 length equals 14 residues. CDR3 loop: CASSQDTGHDEQYF. The CDR3, as DNA: TGCGCCAGCAGCCAAGATACAGGCCATGACGAGCAGTACTTC.

This clone is a singleton in its sample. The V and J genes are TRBV5-1 and TRBJ1-2; no clear D gene. Trimming left V 4 bases short and J 0 bases short, with 16 bases between. This CDR3 region has 16 residues. The V gene's germline CDR1 is SGHRS and CDR2 YFSETQ. The CDR3 DNA follows: TGCGCCAGCAGCGTCGACCGCGGTATTACTAACTATGGCTACACCTTC. Translated, it gives CASSVDRGITNYGYTF.

This clone was observed a single time. The V gene is TRBV19, the J gene TRBJ1-1, with D perhaps TRBD1 (6 bases). The CDR3 contains 16 residues. V lost 1 base and J lost 4, with 16 bases in between. CDR1 LNHDA and CDR2 SQIVND come from the germline V gene (reference sequence). CDR3 nucleotide sequence: TGTGCCAGTAGTATAGGGGACATAAGGCGAAGCACTGAAGCTTTCTTT. Protein sequence: CASSIGDIRRSTEAFF.

The chain couples TRBV27 to TRBJ2-7; 10 bases align to TRBD2. V shed 4 bases and J 8 bases; nucleotides not matched to a gene: 14. Germline V gene lookup returns CDR1 MNHEY and CDR2 SMNVEV (reference sequence). The CDR3 spans 16 residues. DNA for the CDR3: TGTGCCAGCAGTTCACCAAGCGGGAGGGCCAATAAGAAGCAGTACTTC. Translation gives CASSSPSGRANKKQYF.

This clone was counted a few times. The chain carries TRBV9 and TRBJ2-1; TRBD2 matches at 9 bases. V lost 3 bases to trimming and J lost 3 bases; unmatched junction nucleotides: 1. Germline CDR1 and CDR2: SGDLS and YYNGEE. The CDR3 is made up of 14 amino acids. The CDR3 nucleotides read TGTGCCAGCAGCGCTAGCGGGAACTACAATGAGCAGTTCTTC. Its protein is CASSASGNYNEQFF.

This chain uses TRBV19 with TRBJ1-4; TRBD1 matches at 7 bases. This CDR3 spans 15 amino acids. With 4 bases clipped from V and 5 bases from J, the junction kept 7 bases outside the gene matches. Germline V gives CDR1 LNHDA, CDR2 SQIVND (reference sequence). The CDR3 loop reads CASSTFLTGNEKLFF. For the CDR3, the DNA is TGTGCCAGTAGTACCTTTTTGACAGGGAATGAAAAACTGTTTTTT.

The chain couples TRBV5-6 to TRBJ2-3; 7 bases map to TRBD1. CDR3 length: 13 amino acids. The V gene's germline CDR1 is SGHDT and CDR2 YYEEEE. J was trimmed by 4 bases and V by 4 bases; bases with no gene match: 3. CDR3 nucleotide sequence: TGTGCCAGCAGCAGGGACAGTCCAGATACGCAGTATTTT. Protein: CASSRDSPDTQYF.

The rearrangement links TRBV27 to TRBJ2-3, with D perhaps matching TRBD1 (6 bases). From germline, CDR1 is MNHEY and CDR2 SMNVEV (reference sequence). The CDR3 has 12 residues. V lost 8 bases and J 10 bases, leaving 16 bases between the germline ends. The chain's CDR3 is CASPVPEGAQYF. CDR3 sequence (DNA): TGTGCCAGCCCCGTTCCAGAGGGGGCGCAGTATTTT.